This TCR beta chain was identified during a study of T cell responses to AZD1222 COVID-19 vaccine. Whole-study context: Second-dose timings of about 4 or about 12 weeks were pooled.

The assay was immunoSEQ multiplex PCR, and TCRdb's table has in-frame clones only and misses some. The table records about 260,000 clones, over 90% of them present only once. Germline CDR1 is SGHRS and CDR2 is YFSETQ. The CDR3 is made up of 13 amino acids. Trimming removed 7 bases from V and 0 bases from J; junction bases left unmatched: 0. This receptor was obtained from an adult in good health. The chain carries TRBV5-1 and TRBJ2-1, with TRBD2 identical over 8 bases. This material consisted of peripheral blood, taken on day 0 of AZD1222 vaccination. CDR3 loop: CASAGGSYNEQFF. The CDR3, as DNA: TGCGCCAGCGCGGGGGGCTCCTACAATGAGCAGTTCTTC.